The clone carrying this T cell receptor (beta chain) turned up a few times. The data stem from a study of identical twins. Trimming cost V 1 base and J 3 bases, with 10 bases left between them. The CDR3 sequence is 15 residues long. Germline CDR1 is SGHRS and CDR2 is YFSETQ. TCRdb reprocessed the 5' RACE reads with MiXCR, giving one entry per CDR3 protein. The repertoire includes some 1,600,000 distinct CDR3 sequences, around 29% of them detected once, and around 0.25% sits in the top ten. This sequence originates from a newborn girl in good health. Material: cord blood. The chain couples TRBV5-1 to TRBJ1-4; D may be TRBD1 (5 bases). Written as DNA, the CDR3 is TGCGCCAGCAGCTTGCGGGGGTCAGCTAATGAAAAACTGTTTTTT. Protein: CASSLRGSANEKLFF.